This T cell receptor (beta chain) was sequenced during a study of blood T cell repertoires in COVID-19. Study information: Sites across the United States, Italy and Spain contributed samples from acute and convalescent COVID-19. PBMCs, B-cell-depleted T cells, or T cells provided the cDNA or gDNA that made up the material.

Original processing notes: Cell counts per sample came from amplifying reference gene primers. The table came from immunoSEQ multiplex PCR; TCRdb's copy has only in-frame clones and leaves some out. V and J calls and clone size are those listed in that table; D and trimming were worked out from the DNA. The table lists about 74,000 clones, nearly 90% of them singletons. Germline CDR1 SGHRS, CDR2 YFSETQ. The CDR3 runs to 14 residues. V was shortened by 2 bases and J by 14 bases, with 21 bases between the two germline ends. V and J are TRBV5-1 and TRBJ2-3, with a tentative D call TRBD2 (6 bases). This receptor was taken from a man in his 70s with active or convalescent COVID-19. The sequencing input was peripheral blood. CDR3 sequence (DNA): TGCGCCAGCAGCTTTGCGAGACTAGTGGACCCCCCGTATTTT. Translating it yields CASSFARLVDPPYF.